Included here is one T cell receptor (beta chain) sequence, with context. The germline V and J ends were trimmed by 4 bases and 9 bases, with 10 bases remaining between them. The CDR3 runs to 13 residues. Germline V gene sequence: CDR1 SGHVS, CDR2 FNYEAQ. The method was immunoSEQ multiplex PCR; TCRdb's version includes in-frame clones alone and lacks a portion of them. This sample has around 100,000 clones, with around 90% found just once. The data derive from a study of control samples from healthy donors and cancer patients. Sequencing was carried out using blood. The chain joins TRBV7-6 to TRBJ1-6, with a tentative D call TRBD1 (5 bases). This TCR came from a man aged 25 to 45 in good health. Here the CDR3 reads CASSSVGGSPLHF. For the CDR3, the DNA is TGTGCCAGCAGCTCCGTGGGGGGTTCACCCCTCCACTTT.